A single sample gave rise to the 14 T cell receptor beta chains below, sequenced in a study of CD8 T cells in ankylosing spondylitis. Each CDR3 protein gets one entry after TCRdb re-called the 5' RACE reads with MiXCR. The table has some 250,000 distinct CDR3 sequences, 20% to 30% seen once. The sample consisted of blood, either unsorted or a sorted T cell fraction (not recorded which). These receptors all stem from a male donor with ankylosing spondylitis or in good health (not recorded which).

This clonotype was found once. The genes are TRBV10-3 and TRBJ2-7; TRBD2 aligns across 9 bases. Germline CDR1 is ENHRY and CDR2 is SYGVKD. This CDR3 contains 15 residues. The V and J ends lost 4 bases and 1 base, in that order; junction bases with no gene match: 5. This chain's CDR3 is CAISGASGVSYEQYF. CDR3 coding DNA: TGTGCCATCAGTGGGGCTAGCGGGGTTTCCTACGAGCAGTACTTC.

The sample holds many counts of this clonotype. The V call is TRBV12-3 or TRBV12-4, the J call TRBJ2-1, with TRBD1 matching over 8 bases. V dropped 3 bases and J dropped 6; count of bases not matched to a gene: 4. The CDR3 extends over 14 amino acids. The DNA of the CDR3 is TGTGCCAGCAGTTTGGACAGGGCGGGCAATGAGCAGTTCTTC. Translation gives CASSLDRAGNEQFF.

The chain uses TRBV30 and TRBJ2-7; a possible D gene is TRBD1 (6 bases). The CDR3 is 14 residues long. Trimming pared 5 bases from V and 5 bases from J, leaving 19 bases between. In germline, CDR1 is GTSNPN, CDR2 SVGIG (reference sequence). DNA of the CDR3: TGTGCCTGGTCCGCCCGGGGACATGGTAACGAGCAGTACTTC. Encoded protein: CAWSARGHGNEQYF.

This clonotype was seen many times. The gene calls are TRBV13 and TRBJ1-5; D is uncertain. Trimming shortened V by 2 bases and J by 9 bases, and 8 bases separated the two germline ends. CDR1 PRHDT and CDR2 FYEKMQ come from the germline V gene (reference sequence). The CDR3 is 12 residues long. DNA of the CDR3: TGTGCCAGCAGCTTACAAGACGGGCCCCAGCATTTT. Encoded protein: CASSLQDGPQHF.

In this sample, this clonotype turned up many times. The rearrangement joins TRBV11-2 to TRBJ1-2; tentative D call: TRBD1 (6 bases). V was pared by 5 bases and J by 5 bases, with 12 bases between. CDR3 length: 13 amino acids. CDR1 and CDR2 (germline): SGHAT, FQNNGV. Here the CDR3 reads CASSVTGNYGYTF. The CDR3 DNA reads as TGTGCCAGCAGCGTAACAGGGAATTATGGCTACACCTTC. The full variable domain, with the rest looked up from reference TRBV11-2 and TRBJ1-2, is EAGVAQSPRYKIIEKRQSVAFWCNPISGHATLYWYQQILGQGPKLLIQFQNNGVVDDSQLPKDRFSAERLKGVDSTLKIQPAKLEDSAVYLCASSVTGNYGYTFGSGTRLTVV.

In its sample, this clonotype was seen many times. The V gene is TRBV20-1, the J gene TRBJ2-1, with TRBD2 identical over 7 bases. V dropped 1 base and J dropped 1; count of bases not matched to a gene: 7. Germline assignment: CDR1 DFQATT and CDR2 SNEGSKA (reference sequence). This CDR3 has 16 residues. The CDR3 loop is CSARVMSGNSYNEQFF. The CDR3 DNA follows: TGCAGTGCTAGAGTTATGAGCGGGAATTCCTACAATGAGCAGTTCTTC.

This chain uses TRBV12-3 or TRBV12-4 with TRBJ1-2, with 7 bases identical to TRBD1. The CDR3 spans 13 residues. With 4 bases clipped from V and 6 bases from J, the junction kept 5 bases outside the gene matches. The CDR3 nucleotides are TGTGCCAGCAGTTATGACAGGGCGCATGGCTACACCTTC. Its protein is CASSYDRAHGYTF.

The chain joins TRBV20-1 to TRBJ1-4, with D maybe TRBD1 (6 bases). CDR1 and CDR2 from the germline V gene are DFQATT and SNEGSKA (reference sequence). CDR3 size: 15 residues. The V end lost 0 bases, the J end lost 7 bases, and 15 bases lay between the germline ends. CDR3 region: CSARETGWVGEKLFF. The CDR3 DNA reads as TGCAGTGCTAGAGAAACAGGGTGGGTGGGTGAAAAACTGTTTTTT.

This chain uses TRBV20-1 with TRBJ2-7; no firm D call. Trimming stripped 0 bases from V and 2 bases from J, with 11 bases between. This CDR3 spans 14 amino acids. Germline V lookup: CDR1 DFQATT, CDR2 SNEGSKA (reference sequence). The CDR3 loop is CSARDRLGTYEQYF. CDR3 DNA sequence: TGCAGTGCTAGAGACCGCTTAGGGACCTACGAGCAGTACTTC.

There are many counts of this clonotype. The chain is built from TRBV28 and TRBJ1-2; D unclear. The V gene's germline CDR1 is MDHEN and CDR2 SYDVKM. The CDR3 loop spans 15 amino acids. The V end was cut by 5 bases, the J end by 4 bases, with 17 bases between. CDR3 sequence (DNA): TGTGCCAGCAGTCTACCCCGGCGGGCCCGCTATGGCTACACCTTC. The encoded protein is CASSLPRRARYGYTF.

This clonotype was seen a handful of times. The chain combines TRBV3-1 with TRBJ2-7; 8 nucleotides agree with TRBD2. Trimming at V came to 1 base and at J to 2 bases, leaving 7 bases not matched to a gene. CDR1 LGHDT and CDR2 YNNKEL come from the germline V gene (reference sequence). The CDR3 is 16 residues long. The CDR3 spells CASSQGGSGETYEQYF. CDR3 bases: TGTGCCAGCAGCCAAGGAGGTAGCGGGGAGACCTACGAGCAGTACTTC.

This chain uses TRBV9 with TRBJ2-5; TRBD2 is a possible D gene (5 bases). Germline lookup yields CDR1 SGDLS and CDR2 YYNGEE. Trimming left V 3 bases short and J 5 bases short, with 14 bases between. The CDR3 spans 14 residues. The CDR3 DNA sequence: TGTGCCAGCAGCGGGGATCTAGCTGAGGAGACCCAGTACTTC. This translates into CASSGDLAEETQYF.

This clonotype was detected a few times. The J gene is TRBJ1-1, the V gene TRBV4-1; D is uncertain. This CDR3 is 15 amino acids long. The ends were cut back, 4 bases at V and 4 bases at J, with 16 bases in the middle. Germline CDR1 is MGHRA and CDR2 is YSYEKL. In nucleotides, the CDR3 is TGCGCCAGCAGCCGGGTGGCGGAGGATTCCACTGAAGCTTTCTTT. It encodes CASSRVAEDSTEAFF.

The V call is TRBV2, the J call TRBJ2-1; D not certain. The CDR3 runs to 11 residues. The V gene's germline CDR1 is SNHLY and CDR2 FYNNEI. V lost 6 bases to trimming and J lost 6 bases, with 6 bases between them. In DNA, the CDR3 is TGTGCCAGCAGAATGGTCAATGAGCAGTTCTTC. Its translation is CASRMVNEQFF.